A few counts support the clone carrying this T cell receptor beta chain. As yet, its antigen is unknown. V was clipped by 6 bases and J by 6 bases, with 13 bases between them. The CDR3 covers 12 residues. The V gene's germline CDR1 is DFQATT and CDR2 SNEGSKA (reference sequence). Using its own MiXCR run on the reads, TCRdb lists one record per CDR3 protein. The table lists approximately 120,000 distinct CDR3 sequences, less than 30% of them singletons. The sample is drawn from a study of T cell repertoires in cytomegalovirus infection. Background on the study: It can be stated that public TCR beta signatures indicated CMV infection as well as a matching HLA type.

Findings of the study overall: Within the response measured ex vivo, HLA-C-restricted CMV-specific TCR beta clonotypes were dominant.

This receptor was taken from a human donor in good health (CMV status not recorded). Some clones in this sample may be carry-over from other donors' samples. The starting material was CD8+ T cells from cultured PBMCs, obtained from culture after CMV antigen stimulation. V is TRBV20-1 and J is TRBJ2-3, with D unresolved. The CDR3 region has the DNA TGCAGTGCAACCTCCCAGGCCGATACGCAGTATTTT. Its protein product is CSATSQADTQYF.